Here is one T cell receptor (beta chain) with its context. This specimen comes from a study of graft-versus-host responses after intestinal transplantation. Study summary: Recipients received multivisceral, liver-intestinal, or isolated intestinal transplants.

TCRdb's table, derived via immunoSEQ multiplex PCR, lists solely in-frame clones and lacks some. This sample has 40,000 or so clones; under 85% occur once, and the top ten carry roughly 3.6%. Germline V gene sequence: CDR1 MDHEN, CDR2 SYDVKM. This CDR3 comprises 16 residues. Trimming cost V 4 bases and J 0 bases, with 15 bases left between them. This sample comprised PBMCs, obtained roughly 1,000 days after transplant. The clonotype was recovered from a human patient who received an intestinal transplant, so some T cells may come from the graft donor. The chain has TRBV28 and TRBJ1-1, with D unclear. In nucleotides, the CDR3 is TGTGCCAGCAGTTCCCCGACGGTGAGCGTGAACACTGAAGCTTTCTTT. It codes for CASSSPTVSVNTEAFF.